Listed here are 9 T cell receptor beta chains from one sample, sequenced in a study of Ad26.COV2.S vaccination and SARS-CoV-2 variants. Profiling relied on immunoSEQ multiplex PCR, and the TCRdb table lists in-frame clones only, not all of them. This table holds around 100,000 clones, 60% to 85% found once. Sequenced material: peripheral blood, taken after recovery from COVID-19. These receptors all come from a human donor who had recovered from COVID-19.

The rearrangement joins TRBV5-1 to TRBJ2-1, with TRBD2 matching 10 bases. V gave up 0 bases and J gave up 7 bases; unmatched junction bases: 7. The V gene's germline CDR1 is SGHRS and CDR2 YFSETQ. The CDR3 consists of 16 residues. CDR3 bases: TGCGCCAGCAGCTTGGCCAGCGGGGGGGCCGGGAATGAGCAGTTCTTC. Amino acid sequence: CASSLASGGAGNEQFF.

This chain connects TRBV5-1 to TRBJ2-3, with 10 bases lining up with TRBD2. The CDR3 is made up of 15 amino acids. Germline V CDR1 and CDR2: SGHRS, YFSETQ. The trim removed 3 bases at V and 1 base at J, leaving 2 bases unmatched. The CDR3 DNA reads TGCGCCAGCAGCTCTAGCGGGGGCGGCACAGATACGCAGTATTTT. Its protein is CASSSSGGGTDTQYF.

This rearrangement joins TRBV4-1 to TRBJ1-5, with D unresolved. This CDR3 region has 15 residues. From germline, CDR1 is MGHRA and CDR2 YSYEKL. Trimming removed 2 bases at V and 4 bases at J, with 12 bases between. Here the CDR3 reads CASSQLPELNQPQHF. The CDR3 region has the DNA TGCGCCAGCAGCCAACTTCCCGAACTTAATCAGCCCCAGCATTTT.

V is TRBV24-1 and J is TRBJ2-1, with 7 bases matching TRBD1. Germline CDR1 KGHDR, CDR2 SFDVKD. V lost 6 bases and J lost 4; bases outside the gene matches: 8. This CDR3 is 15 amino acids long. The CDR3 DNA reads as TGTGCCACCAGTCCGACAGGGACGATTTACAATGAGCAGTTCTTC. This gives the protein CATSPTGTIYNEQFF.

The table lists this clone with a count of one. The chain uses TRBV5-1 and TRBJ2-5; D gene uncertain. CDR3 length: 12 amino acids. CDR1 is SGHRS, CDR2 YFSETQ, per germline. V lost 3 bases and J lost 7, with 10 bases in between. The CDR3 DNA reads TGCGCCAGCAGCTCCGTTTACGGGACCCAGTACTTC. This gives the protein CASSSVYGTQYF. Together with reference TRBV5-1 and TRBJ2-5, the CDR3 gives the full variable domain: KAGVTQTPRYLIKTRGQQVTLSCSPISGHRSVSWYQQTPGQGLQFLFEYFSETQRNKGNFPGRFSGRQFSNSRSEMNVSTLELGDSALYLCASSSVYGTQYFGPGTRLLVL.

V usage is TRBV6-5 and J usage is TRBJ1-4, with 9 bases fitting TRBD1. The J segment lost 5 bases and the V segment lost 5 bases, leaving 6 bases of the junction unmatched. Germline CDR1 is MNHEY and CDR2 is SVGAGI. The CDR3 contains 15 residues. The CDR3 bases are TGTGCCAGCAGTCGAACCGGACAGGGGAATGAAAAACTGTTTTTT. Translation: CASSRTGQGNEKLFF.

This clone is labeled medium-sized. V and J are TRBV4-1 and TRBJ1-5; D call uncertain. The CDR3 loop spans 14 amino acids. The ends were cut back, 5 bases at V and 0 bases at J, with 8 bases in the middle. CDR1 and CDR2 from the germline V gene are MGHRA and YSYEKL. CDR3 DNA: TGCGCCAGCAGCTTTATCCTTAGCAATCAGCCCCAGCATTTT. Its protein product is CASSFILSNQPQHF.

The rearrangement links TRBV4-1 to TRBJ2-7; D is ambiguous. V gave up 4 bases and J gave up 6 bases, with 7 bases separating them. Germline V lookup: CDR1 MGHRA, CDR2 YSYEKL. This CDR3 has 11 amino acids. CDR3 loop: CASSLDLEQYF. CDR3 bases: TGCGCCAGCAGCCTCGACCTCGAGCAGTACTTC.

The rearrangement joins TRBV9 to TRBJ2-3; D is unclear. With 4 bases removed from V and 2 bases from J, the gap between germline ends came to 5 bases. This CDR3 region has 12 residues. Germline CDR1 SGDLS, CDR2 YYNGEE. The CDR3 is CASSPHTDTQYF. CDR3 DNA: TGTGCCAGCAGCCCCCACACAGATACGCAGTATTTT.